These T cell receptor beta chains were read from a single sample in a study of cytotoxic CD8 clonotypes in ibrutinib-treated CLL. Some clones are missing from TCRdb's copy, which holds only in-frame ones; the method was immunoSEQ multiplex PCR. The data show under 200,000 clones, with more than 80% seen just once and 3.5% to 5.5% held by the top ten. Sequenced material: PBMCs, taken after 24 months of ibrutinib treatment. These TCRs come from a human donor with chronic lymphocytic leukemia. Both conserved end residues are part of each CDR3. D genes are given only for firm matches. A row's size may be missing; if present it is once, few, many or a size class.

clone size	J gene	V gene	D gene	CDR3 DNA	CDR3 protein
-	TRBJ1-2	TRBV4-1	-	TGCGCCAGCAGCCAAACCAACGTGGACTATGGCTACACCTTC	CASSQTNVDYGYTF
-	TRBJ1-5	TRBV12-5	TRBD1	TGTGCTAGTGGTTTGGGACAGGGCGGGCAGCCCCAGCATTTT	CASGLGQGGQPQHF
-	TRBJ2-7	TRBV28	-	TGTGCCAGCAGTTTTACGGGACTCTTCACCTACGAGCAGTACTTC	CASSFTGLFTYEQYF
-	TRBJ2-7	TRBV29-1	-	TGCAGCGTCGCGGACAGTCTCGAGCAGTACTTC	CSVADSLEQYF
-	TRBJ1-6	TRBV9	-	TGTGCCAGCAGGGAGGAAAGCTCCTATAATTCACCCCTCCACTTT	CASREESSYNSPLHF
-	TRBJ2-7	TRBV5-1	-	TGCGCCAGCAGGCTAGCCTCCTACGAGCAGTACTTC	CASRLASYEQYF
-	TRBJ1-2	TRBV15	-	TGTGCCACCAAAGAATCGATAGGCGCATATGGCTACACCTTC	CATKESIGAYGYTF
-	TRBJ1-2	TRBV5-1	-	TGCGCCAGCAGCTTGGATGGGAACTATGGCTACACCTTC	CASSLDGNYGYTF
once	TRBJ1-1	TRBV6-6	-	TGTGCCAGCAGTTATTCAGGGATCGGTGAAGCTTTCTTT	CASSYSGIGEAFF
-	TRBJ1-5	TRBV4-3	TRBD1	TGCGCCAGCAGCCAAGTCCGAGGGACAGGGGACTATAGCAATCAGCCCCAGCATTTT	CASSQVRGTGDYSNQPQHF
once	TRBJ1-1	TRBV6-5	TRBD1	TGTGCCAGCAGTAGAAGACAGGGGTTGGGAACTGAAGCTTTCTTT	CASSRRQGLGTEAFF
few	TRBJ1-1	TRBV29-1	-	TGCAGCGTTGTACCTTTGGCGGGGACTGAAGCTTTCTTT	CSVVPLAGTEAFF
-	TRBJ2-7	TRBV30	-	TGTGCCTGGAGTTCGAAAAACTCCTACGAGCAGTACTTC	CAWSSKNSYEQYF
-	TRBJ1-1	TRBV6-1	-	TGTGCCAGCAGGGGGGCGTACGCTGAAGCTTTCTTT	CASRGAYAEAFF
-	TRBJ2-2	TRBV5-1	-	TGCGCCAGCAGCTTGGCCGTATTGGGGGACACCGGGGAGCTGTTTTTT	CASSLAVLGDTGELFF
-	TRBJ2-1	TRBV27	TRBD1	TGTGCCAGCTCTGACAGGGGGGTCAATGAGCAGTTCTTC	CASSDRGVNEQFF
-	TRBJ2-3	TRBV5-1	-	TGCGCCAGCAGCTTGAGGCCGCAGGCGCCCACAGATACGCAGTATTTT	CASSLRPQAPTDTQYF
-	TRBJ1-4	TRBV9	TRBD1	TGTGCCAGCAGCGTAGGTTTCTCAGGGGGGGCAACTAATGAAAAACTGTTTTTT	CASSVGFSGGATNEKLFF
-	TRBJ2-3	TRBV2	-	TGTGCCAGCAGTGAATCATGGGGGGTCCTCACAGATACGCAGTATTTT	CASSESWGVLTDTQYF
-	TRBJ2-7	TRBV5-6	-	TGTGCCAGCAGCTTAGGGAAAGATACCTACGAGCAGTACTTC	CASSLGKDTYEQYF
few	TRBJ2-7	TRBV7-9	TRBD2	TGTGCCAGCACCCCCATAGGGAGGGGCGGTGGCGGGAGTTTCGAGCAGTACTTC	CASTPIGRGGGGSFEQYF
-	TRBJ2-2	TRBV7-2	TRBD1	TGTGCCAGCAGCTTTTGGACAGGGGCGAACACCGGGGAGCTGTTTTTT	CASSFWTGANTGELFF
-	TRBJ2-3	TRBV6-4	TRBD2	TGTGCCGGCACACTGACTAGCGGAACCACAGATACGCAGTATTTT	CAGTLTSGTTDTQYF
-	TRBJ2-5	TRBV7-2	-	TGTGCCAGCAGCTTAGGGGGGGTCGGTGAGACCCAGTACTTC	CASSLGGVGETQYF
-	TRBJ1-3	TRBV7-2	-	TGTGCCAGCAGCTCAACTCGGGGAAACACCATATATTTT	CASSSTRGNTIYF
-	TRBJ1-4	TRBV27	-	TGTGCCAGCAGTTCGAAGACCGGCCCAGATGAAAAACTGTTTTTT	CASSSKTGPDEKLFF
-	TRBJ2-1	TRBV2	TRBD2	TGTGCCATCAAACGGACTAGCGGGACCAACAATGAGCAGTTCTTC	CAIKRTSGTNNEQFF
-	TRBJ2-3	TRBV5-1	-	TGCGCCAGCAGCTTGTCGACTGGGAGAAGGGCAGATACGCAGTATTTT	CASSLSTGRRADTQYF